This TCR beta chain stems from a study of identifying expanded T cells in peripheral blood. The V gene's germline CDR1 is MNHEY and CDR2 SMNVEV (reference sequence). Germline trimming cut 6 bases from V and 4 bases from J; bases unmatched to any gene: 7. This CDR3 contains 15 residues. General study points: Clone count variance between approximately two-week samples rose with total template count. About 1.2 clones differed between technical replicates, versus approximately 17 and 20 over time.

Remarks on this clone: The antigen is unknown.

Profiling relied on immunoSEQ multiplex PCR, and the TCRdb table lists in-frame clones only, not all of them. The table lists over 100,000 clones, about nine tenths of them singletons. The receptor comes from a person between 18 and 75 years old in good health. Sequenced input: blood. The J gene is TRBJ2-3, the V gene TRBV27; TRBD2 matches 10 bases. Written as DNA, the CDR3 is TGTGCCAGCAGGCCGGGACTAGCGAGTGCAGATACGCAGTATTTT. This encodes CASRPGLASADTQYF.